This passage covers 24 T cell receptor beta chains from one sample sequenced in a study of PD-L1 blockade in urothelial cancer. TCRdb's copy holds only in-frame clones and misses some; the assay was immunoSEQ multiplex PCR. Of about 38,000 clones detected, 82% appear once; the ten largest clones hold less than 20%. This material consisted of PBMCs, taken around atezolizumab (anti-PD-L1) treatment. These receptors all stem from a man between 60 and 75 years old with urothelial cancer.

The chain combines TRBV6-1 with TRBJ1-1; 7 nucleotides align to TRBD1. Germline loops: CDR1 MNHNS, CDR2 SASEGT. The length of the CDR3 is 13 residues. The J segment lost 11 bases and the V segment lost 2 bases, leaving 8 bases of the junction unmatched. This chain's CDR3 is CASSESVDRAAFF. Here the CDR3 DNA reads TGTGCCAGCAGTGAATCGGTCGACAGGGCCGCTTTCTTT.

The V call is TRBV6-6, the J call TRBJ1-1; possibly TRBD1 for D (6 bases). In germline, CDR1 is MNHNY, CDR2 SVGAGI (reference sequence). CDR3 length: 13 residues. The V end was cut by 6 bases, the J end by 1 base, with 9 bases between. For the CDR3, the DNA is TGTGCCAGCAGCCTACAGGGGAACACTGAAGCTTTCTTT. Its protein is CASSLQGNTEAFF.

J is TRBJ2-5 and V is TRBV7-9; 9 nucleotides match TRBD2. CDR1 and CDR2 (germline): SEHNR, FQNEAQ (reference sequence). This CDR3 has 16 residues. With 5 bases clipped from V and 5 bases from J, the junction kept 12 bases outside the gene matches. CDR3 bases: TGTGCCAGCAGCCTCCTGGCGGCGGGGGGGCGTGAGACCCAGTACTTC. Its protein product is CASSLLAAGGRETQYF.

The chain is built from TRBV30 and TRBJ1-6; perhaps TRBD1 as D (5 bases). V lost 0 bases to trimming and J lost 6 bases, with 21 bases between them. CDR3 length: 18 amino acids. The V gene's germline CDR1 is GTSNPN and CDR2 SVGIG (reference sequence). The chain's CDR3 is CAWSVTPPLEGSNSPLHF. The CDR3 bases are TGTGCCTGGAGTGTTACACCGCCGTTGGAGGGGAGTAATTCACCCCTCCACTTT.

The gene calls are TRBV7-8 and TRBJ2-1, with TRBD2 matching 8 bases. The CDR3 covers 17 residues. Germline CDR1 SGHVS, CDR2 FQNEAQ. Unmatched junction bases numbered 6, after V lost 2 bases and J lost 0 bases. The CDR3 loop is CASSLLERGSSYNEQFF. The CDR3 DNA sequence: TGTGCCAGCAGCTTACTGGAGCGGGGGTCCTCCTACAATGAGCAGTTCTTC.

CDR3 region: CASSVMGSGELFF. CDR3 DNA: TGTGCCAGCAGCGTTATGGGCTCCGGGGAGCTGTTTTTT. This chain uses TRBV27 with TRBJ2-2; D is undetermined. Trimming shortened V by 6 bases and J by 6 bases, and 11 bases separated the two germline ends. The CDR3 runs 13 residues. CDR1 is MNHEY, CDR2 SMNVEV, per germline (reference sequence).

V gene TRBV5-1 combines with J gene TRBJ1-4, with D tentatively TRBD1 (6 bases). Germline assignment: CDR1 SGHRS and CDR2 YFSETQ. V gave up 4 bases and J gave up 4 bases, with 14 bases separating them. The CDR3 sequence is 15 residues long. The CDR3: CASSPQGSNNEKLFF. CDR3 nucleotides: TGCGCCAGCAGCCCCCAGGGGAGTAATAATGAAAAACTGTTTTTT.

The sample holds a few counts of this clone. The chain uses TRBV11-2 and TRBJ2-5; D may be TRBD1 (6 bases). V gave up 6 bases and J gave up 7 bases, with 18 bases separating them. The CDR3 sequence is 14 residues long. Germline loops: CDR1 SGHAT, CDR2 FQNNGV. The chain's CDR3 is CASSSGTFTGTQYF. DNA of the CDR3: TGTGCCAGCAGTTCCGGGACATTTACCGGGACCCAGTACTTC.

Comment on this clone: A read error likely explains this, since a far larger clone differs by one base. The V and J genes are TRBV5-1 and TRBJ2-7; no clear D gene. The CDR3 is made up of 12 amino acids. Per germline, CDR1 SGHRS and CDR2 YFSETQ. The CDR3 nucleotides are TGCGCCAGCAACTTGATCAGTTACGAGCAGTACTTC. This translates into CASNLISYEQYF.

This chain joins TRBV7-9 and TRBJ2-6; TRBD1 agrees at 8 bases. Trimming took 1 base from V and 0 from J; bases not matched to a gene: 2. Germline CDR1 is SEHNR and CDR2 is FQNEAQ (reference sequence). This CDR3 has 17 amino acids. The CDR3 DNA reads TGTGCCAGCAGCTTAGGGACAGGGATCTCTGGGGCCAACGTCCTGACTTTC. This sequence encodes CASSLGTGISGANVLTF.

The chain carries TRBV13 and TRBJ1-3; D perhaps matches TRBD1 (5 bases). V shed 8 bases and J shed 1 base, with 9 bases lying between them. CDR1 is PRHDT and CDR2 is FYEKMQ in the germline V gene (reference sequence). The length of the CDR3 is 13 residues. The CDR3 nucleotides are TGTGCCAGCGGGGCAGGGTCTGGAAACACCATATATTTT. This sequence encodes CASGAGSGNTIYF.

The CDR3 loop is CASSTGQGNAETQYF. As DNA, the CDR3 is TGCGCCAGCAGCACCGGACAGGGGAATGCAGAGACCCAGTACTTC. The gene calls are TRBV5-1 and TRBJ2-5, with 9 bases fitting TRBD1. Germline V gene lookup returns CDR1 SGHRS and CDR2 YFSETQ. This CDR3 has 15 residues. After removal of 4 bases from V and 4 bases from J, the junction contained 8 bases not matched to a gene.

The chain couples TRBV14 to TRBJ2-4; D gene uncertain. V was pared by 0 bases and J by 9 bases, with 9 bases between. The CDR3 consists of 13 residues. Germline loops: CDR1 SGHDN, CDR2 FVKESK. The chain's CDR3 is CASSQDPPFIQYF. Here the CDR3 DNA reads TGTGCCAGCAGCCAAGATCCCCCCTTCATTCAGTACTTC.

This chain links TRBV5-4 with TRBJ2-3; D is possibly TRBD2 (5 bases). The CDR3 is 15 residues long. V gave up 4 bases and J gave up 5 bases, with 17 bases separating them. Germline V gene lookup returns CDR1 SGHNT and CDR2 YYREEE (reference sequence). The CDR3, as DNA: TGTGCCAGCAGCCTGAGGACCCCCGCGGGAGATACGCAGTATTTT. It specifies CASSLRTPAGDTQYF.

The J gene is TRBJ2-3, the V gene TRBV15, with D possibly matching TRBD2 (6 bases). Trimming took 3 bases from V and 1 from J, leaving 14 bases between them. Looked up from germline, CDR1 is LNHNV and CDR2 is YYDKDF (reference sequence). The CDR3 covers 16 residues. The DNA for the CDR3 is TGTGCCACCAGCAGCGGGAGACTAGTGGGCACAGATACGCAGTATTTT. Translated, it gives CATSSGRLVGTDTQYF.

The V call is TRBV7-8, the J call TRBJ1-1, with 7 bases lining up with TRBD1. Germline loops: CDR1 SGHVS, CDR2 FQNEAQ. The CDR3 consists of 17 residues. V lost 6 bases and J lost 7; bases outside the gene matches: 20. This CDR3 is CASSYTGDTNVGREAFF. The CDR3 nucleotides are TGTGCCAGCAGTTATACAGGGGATACGAATGTCGGGCGTGAAGCTTTCTTT.

This rearrangement joins TRBV7-2 to TRBJ2-7; the match to TRBD1 covers 8 bases. The CDR3 is 15 amino acids. V dropped 1 base and J dropped 5; count of bases not matched to a gene: 7. Germline CDR1 reads SGHTA; CDR2 reads FQGNSA. The CDR3 sequence is CASSLVGTGADEQYF. The CDR3 bases are TGTGCCAGCAGCTTAGTAGGGACAGGAGCTGACGAGCAGTACTTC.

This chain joins TRBV6-1 and TRBJ2-7, with a tentative D call TRBD2 (7 bases). The length of the CDR3 is 18 residues. V lost 2 bases to trimming and J lost 3 bases, with 23 bases between them. CDR1 and CDR2 from the germline V gene are MNHNS and SASEGT. The CDR3 DNA follows: TGTGCCAGCAGTGAAAGGCCGCGGGGTGCGGGGGCCCTCTACGAGCAGTACTTC. Translation gives CASSERPRGAGALYEQYF.

The chain uses TRBV5-1 and TRBJ1-2, with a weak D call TRBD1 (5 bases). Germline loops: CDR1 SGHRS, CDR2 YFSETQ. Between the trimmed V and J ends, which lost 2 bases and 0 bases, there was a span of 11 bases. The CDR3 is 15 residues long. The CDR3 protein is CASSLGDPANYGYTF. DNA for the CDR3: TGCGCCAGCAGCTTAGGGGATCCAGCTAACTATGGCTACACCTTC.

This chain connects TRBV28 to TRBJ2-1; the match to TRBD1 covers 7 bases. This CDR3 region has 15 residues. Trimming cost V 2 bases and J 6 bases; bases outside gene matches: 7. Germline CDR1 is MDHEN and CDR2 is SYDVKM. CDR3 bases: TGTGCCAGCAGTTTAAGACAGGGAGATGGCAATGAGCAGTTCTTC. As protein: CASSLRQGDGNEQFF. The full variable domain, in which reference TRBV28 and TRBJ2-1 provide the parts outside the CDR3, is DVKVTQSSRYLVKRTGEKVFLECVQDMDHENMFWYRQDPGLGLRLIYFSYDVKMKEKGDIPEGYSVSREKKERFSLILESASTNQTSMYLCASSLRQGDGNEQFFGPGTRLTVL.

The chain uses TRBV5-5 and TRBJ2-3; maybe TRBD1 (6 bases). In germline, CDR1 is SGHKS, CDR2 YYEKEE (reference sequence). This CDR3 spans 13 amino acids. V was trimmed by 0 bases and J by 15 bases, leaving 17 bases between them. CDR3 nucleotides: TGTGCCAGCAGCTTGGAAGGGGGTCCCGCTCTATATTTT. Translated, it gives CASSLEGGPALYF.

The chain carries TRBV7-9 and TRBJ1-4, with 8 nucleotides matching TRBD1. The germline gives CDR1 SEHNR, CDR2 FQNEAQ (reference sequence). CDR3 length: 16 amino acids. After removal of 2 bases from V and 8 bases from J, the junction contained 10 bases not matched to a gene. CDR3 in DNA: TGTGCCAGCAGCTTATGGGCAGGGGGCATCGGAGAAAAACTGTTTTTT. It translates to CASSLWAGGIGEKLFF.

The V gene is TRBV5-5, the J gene TRBJ2-1; possible D gene TRBD1, 5 bases. The CDR3 sequence is 16 residues long. The V and J ends lost 4 bases and 1 base respectively, with 15 bases between them. Per germline, CDR1 SGHKS and CDR2 YYEKEE (reference sequence). CDR3 region: CASSRVGLWSYNEQFF. The CDR3 DNA reads as TGTGCCAGCAGCCGGGTGGGGCTATGGTCCTACAATGAGCAGTTCTTC.

V and J are TRBV28 and TRBJ1-3, with TRBD1 matching 7 bases. Germline CDR1 MDHEN, CDR2 SYDVKM. This CDR3 spans 15 amino acids. V trimming: 4 bases; J trimming: 2 bases; junction bases outside the gene matches: 5. Here the CDR3 reads CASSSQGSPGNTIYF. Here the CDR3 DNA reads TGTGCCAGCAGTTCACAGGGGTCCCCTGGAAACACCATATATTTT.